These 25 T cell receptor beta chains were all obtained from the same sample, sequenced in a study of prognosis after radiotherapy for stage I lung cancer. From genomic DNA, two-round multiplex PCR was used to amplify TCR beta CDR3. The authors ran first-round PCR with primers specific to each TRBV and TRBJ gene. TCRdb reanalysed the multiplex PCR reads using MiXCR and keeps one entry per CDR3 protein. The sample includes roughly 12,000 distinct CDR3 sequences, approximately 40% of them seen just once. The specimen was PBMCs, collected before or after stereotactic body radiation therapy (not recorded which). The receptor set was obtained from a donor aged 50 or older with non-small cell lung cancer.

Only a few counts were recorded for this clonotype. With a much larger clone just one base away, this may be a read error. The conserved phenylalanine or tryptophan normally closing the CDR3 is absent here, so this likely arose from a read error. The rearrangement links TRBV7-3 to TRBJ2-7, with 8 positions matching TRBD1. The CDR3 totals 13 residues. V gave up 2 bases and J gave up 6 bases; unmatched junction bases: 3. Germline-derived CDR1 and CDR2 are SGHTA and FQGTGA. CDR3 region: CASSLQGAGEQYL. The CDR3 nucleotides are TGTGCCAGCAGCTTACAGGGGGCAGGCGAGCAGTACCTC.

The chain links TRBV28 to TRBJ1-1; tentative D call: TRBD1 (5 bases). The V gene lost 7 bases and the J gene lost 7 bases, with 16 bases spanning the gap. Germline CDR1 is MDHEN and CDR2 is SYDVKM. The CDR3 spans 13 residues. CDR3 nucleotide sequence: TGTGCCAGCAAATCAATAGAGGGGTATGAAGCTTTCTTT. This gives the protein CASKSIEGYEAFF.

This clonotype has more than one count but fewer than ten. The chain has TRBV28 and TRBJ1-5; TRBD1 aligns across 11 bases. With V trimmed by 4 bases and J by 6 bases, 5 bases remained unmatched. Germline V gene lookup returns CDR1 MDHEN and CDR2 SYDVKM. This CDR3 has 15 residues. CDR3 residues: CASSSGQGAVQPQHF. In DNA, the CDR3 is TGTGCCAGCAGTTCCGGACAGGGGGCGGTTCAGCCCCAGCATTTT.

In the case of this clonotype: A far larger clone is a single base away, which makes a read error likely. The chain carries TRBV6-4 and TRBJ2-3; no reliable D call. Deletions cut 5 bases from V and 1 base from J, with 13 bases between. The CDR3 covers 15 residues. Germline CDR1 and CDR2: MRHNA and SNTAGT. Here the CDR3 DNA reads TGTGCCAGCAGTACCGCTCCGGACCGCACAGATACGCAGTATTTT. Translation gives CASSTAPDRTDTQYF.

As to this clonotype: One base away lies a much larger clone, so this may be a sequencing read error. This chain uses TRBV7-3 with TRBJ2-5; D perhaps matches TRBD1 (5 bases). Germline V gives CDR1 SGHTA, CDR2 FQGTGA. V shed 5 bases and J shed 2 bases, with 18 bases lying between them. This CDR3 is built from 16 residues. Here the CDR3 DNA reads TGTGCCAGCAGCCCTAGGGGATGGCCGGCTCAAGAGACCCAGTACTTC. Translation gives CASSPRGWPAQETQYF.

The chain links TRBV28 to TRBJ2-3; possibly TRBD1 for D (6 bases). The CDR3 sequence is 13 residues long. V lost 8 bases and J 9 bases, leaving 18 bases between the germline ends. From germline, CDR1 is MDHEN and CDR2 SYDVKM. The CDR3, as DNA: TGTGCCAGCCGAAGGGCAGGACAGATAACGCAGTATTTT. This translates into CASRRAGQITQYF.

This clonotype was recorded at least ten times. This chain connects TRBV9 to TRBJ2-2, with 8 bases identical to TRBD2. V shed 3 bases, J shed 3 bases, and the junction held 10 bases outside the gene matches. CDR3 length: 17 residues. Germline V gene lookup returns CDR1 SGDLS and CDR2 YYNGEE. CDR3 DNA sequence: TGTGCCAGCAGCGAGGAGTCAGGGCGGGGGGACACCGGGGAGCTGTTTTTT. This translates into CASSEESGRGDTGELFF.

As concerns this clonotype: A much larger clone is a single base away; this may be a read error. The chain uses TRBV6-1 and TRBJ2-2; 8 bases align to TRBD1. Per the germline V gene, CDR1 is MNHNS and CDR2 is SASEGT. The CDR3 runs to 13 residues. The DNA of the CDR3 is TGTGTCACCCAGGGGGCGTGGACCGGGGAGCTGTTTTTT. Translating it yields CVTQGAWTGELFF.

Turning to this clonotype: A single base is all that separates this from a far larger clone, so a read error is likely. The genes are TRBV7-8 and TRBJ2-3; D is unresolved. Germline CDR1 SGHVS, CDR2 FQNEAQ. V shed 3 bases and J shed 6 bases, with 13 bases lying between them. The CDR3 length is 14 residues. CDR3 in DNA: TGTGCCAGCAGCTTTCGACCCTTGAGGGATACGCAGTATTTT. Protein sequence: CASSFRPLRDTQYF.

Worth noting for this clonotype: One end of the junction varies from germline; a read error may be responsible. This chain uses TRBV6-8 with TRBJ1-5, with 7 positions matching TRBD1. Germline V gives CDR1 MNHGY, CDR2 SAAAGT. The CDR3 sequence is 15 residues long. In DNA form, the CDR3 reads TGTGTCAGCGCCCCCGTTAGAGGGGGCTGTCAGCCCCAGCATTTT. The encoded protein is CVSAPVRGGCQPQHF.

This clonotype has ten or more counts. The chain couples TRBV20-1 to TRBJ1-2; D ambiguous. Germline CDR1 DFQATT, CDR2 SNEGSKA (reference sequence). V lost 3 bases and J 1 base, leaving 9 bases between the germline ends. CDR3 size: 13 residues. CDR3 region: CSASTDRNYGYTF. In DNA form, the CDR3 reads TGCAGTGCTAGTACAGACCGTAACTATGGCTACACCTTC.

This clonotype was counted at least ten times. The J gene is TRBJ1-1, the V gene TRBV7-9; 9 bases align to TRBD1. The length of the CDR3 is 14 residues. Looked up from germline, CDR1 is SEHNR and CDR2 is FQNEAQ (reference sequence). V lost 4 bases to trimming and J lost 2 bases; unmatched junction nucleotides: 2. This chain's CDR3 is CASSSTGGNTEAFF. The CDR3 DNA reads as TGTGCCAGCAGCTCGACAGGGGGAAACACTGAAGCTTTCTTT.

The V call is TRBV6-2 or TRBV6-3, the J call TRBJ1-5; tentatively, D is TRBD1 (6 bases). The CDR3 length is 15 residues. V gave up 2 bases and J gave up 7 bases, with 15 bases separating them. CDR1 is MNHEY and CDR2 is SVGEGT in the germline V gene. The CDR3 nucleotides read TGTGCCAGCAGTTACGGGCAGGGGTTTCGGCAGCCCCAGCATTTT. This translates into CASSYGQGFRQPQHF.

This chain links TRBV6-1 with TRBJ2-7, with 7 bases aligning to TRBD2. The CDR3 totals 14 residues. Losses at the gene ends were 5 bases for V and 3 bases for J; bases not matched to a gene: 7. CDR1 and CDR2 from the germline V gene are MNHNS and SASEGT. As DNA, the CDR3 is TGTGCCAGCAGTACCGGGACGGGGGGCTACGAGCAGTACTTC. As protein: CASSTGTGGYEQYF.

By sample share, this clonotype is medium-sized. The chain combines TRBV4-3 with TRBJ2-7; 10 positions match TRBD2. Germline V CDR1 and CDR2: LGHNA, YSLEER. The junction had 5 bases not matched to a gene; V was cut back by 8 bases and J by 4 bases. The CDR3 sequence is 13 residues long. DNA of the CDR3: TGCGCCAGCTCTAGCGGGAGTCGGTACGAGCAGTACTTC. Translated: CASSSGSRYEQYF.

There are many counts of this clonotype. Here the CDR3 reads CASSSLTSAYNEQFF. CDR3 DNA: TGCGCCAGCAGCTCCCTGACAAGCGCCTACAATGAGCAGTTCTTC. The chain joins TRBV5-1 to TRBJ2-1; D is undetermined. Germline-derived CDR1 and CDR2 are SGHRS and YFSETQ. The CDR3 consists of 15 residues. V was trimmed by 3 bases and J by 2 bases, leaving 12 bases between them.

A few counts support this clonotype. This sequence is one base from a far larger clone and is likely a read error. The chain carries TRBV6-5 and TRBJ2-7, with D possibly being TRBD1 (6 bases). Germline-derived CDR1 and CDR2 are MNHEY and SVGAGI. V was pared by 0 bases and J by 6 bases, with 12 bases between. The CDR3 length is 14 residues. The CDR3 DNA sequence: TGTGCCAGCAGTTACTCGAACAGGGTTCGCGAGCAGTACTTC. The encoded protein is CASSYSNRVREQYF.

With respect to this clonotype: This likely traces to a read error, being one base from a far larger clone. DNA of the CDR3: TGTGCCAGCAGTTACCTCGGGGGCTCCTACGATCAGTACTTC. This gives the protein CASSYLGGSYDQYF. V usage is TRBV6-2 or TRBV6-3 and J usage is TRBJ2-7; D may be TRBD1 or TRBD2 (6 bases each). Germline assignment: CDR1 MNHEY and CDR2 SVGEGT. The CDR3 covers 14 residues.

The chain couples TRBV6-1 to TRBJ2-5; possible D gene TRBD2, 5 bases. Germline loops: CDR1 MNHNS, CDR2 SASEGT. Trimming shortened V by 3 bases and J by 9 bases, and 17 bases separated the two germline ends. CDR3 length equals 14 residues. Written as DNA, the CDR3 is TGTGCCAGCAGTGAGACTATCGCCCAGCCTGCCCAGTACTTC. The encoded protein is CASSETIAQPAQYF.

This clonotype has at least ten counts. This sequence joins TRBV9 and TRBJ1-1; perhaps TRBD1 as D (6 bases). V was cut by 4 bases and J by 5 bases, with 18 bases left in between. From germline, CDR1 is SGDLS and CDR2 YYNGEE. The CDR3 sequence is 15 residues long. CDR3 DNA sequence: TGTGCCAGCAGCCCCTGGGGGGGGCTCGGGACTGAAGCTTTCTTT. This sequence encodes CASSPWGGLGTEAFF.

This clonotype has a count of ten or more. The chain joins TRBV4-3 to TRBJ1-1; D might be TRBD1 (6 bases). V was shortened by 0 bases and J by 1 base, with 9 bases between the two germline ends. Germline V gene sequence: CDR1 LGHNA, CDR2 YSLEER. This CDR3 region has 15 residues. The CDR3 DNA sequence: TGCGCCAGCAGCCAAGAGTCAGGGGCGAACACTGAAGCTTTCTTT. Amino acid sequence: CASSQESGANTEAFF.

This clonotype was seen repeatedly, ten times or more. V and J are TRBV5-4 and TRBJ2-7, with 8 bases aligning to TRBD2. V dropped 0 bases and J dropped 3; count of bases not matched to a gene: 11. Germline assignment: CDR1 SGHNT and CDR2 YYREEE (reference sequence). The CDR3 covers 17 residues. CDR3 protein: CASSLGGGLGAIYEQYF. As DNA, the CDR3 is TGTGCCAGCAGCTTGGGCGGGGGGCTAGGAGCTATCTACGAGCAGTACTTC.

This clonotype was counted at least ten times. The gene calls are TRBV12-3 or TRBV12-4 and TRBJ1-2, with TRBD1 identical over 7 bases. V gave up 2 bases and J gave up 3 bases; unmatched junction bases: 6. CDR3 length: 15 residues. The CDR3 coding sequence is TGTGCCAGCAGTTTAATCATTGGACAGGACTATGGCTACACCTTC. Translated: CASSLIIGQDYGYTF.

The V call is TRBV5-1, the J call TRBJ2-7; 14 bases align to TRBD2. The germline V gene has CDR1 SGHRS and CDR2 YFSETQ. The CDR3 covers 16 residues. V lost 4 bases to trimming and J lost 5 bases; unmatched junction nucleotides: 8. The CDR3 here is CASSSGTSGSWDEQYF. CDR3 bases: TGCGCCAGCAGCAGTGGGACTAGCGGGAGTTGGGACGAGCAGTACTTC.

This clonotype rates as medium-sized. As DNA, the CDR3 is TGTGCCAGCAGGCAGGGGGCCGGGTACACTGAAGCTTTCTTT. Residues: CASRQGAGYTEAFF. The genes are TRBV6-1 and TRBJ1-1; 8 nucleotides agree with TRBD1. This CDR3 comprises 14 residues. Looked up from germline, CDR1 is MNHNS and CDR2 is SASEGT. With 6 bases clipped from V and 3 bases from J, the junction kept 6 bases outside the gene matches.